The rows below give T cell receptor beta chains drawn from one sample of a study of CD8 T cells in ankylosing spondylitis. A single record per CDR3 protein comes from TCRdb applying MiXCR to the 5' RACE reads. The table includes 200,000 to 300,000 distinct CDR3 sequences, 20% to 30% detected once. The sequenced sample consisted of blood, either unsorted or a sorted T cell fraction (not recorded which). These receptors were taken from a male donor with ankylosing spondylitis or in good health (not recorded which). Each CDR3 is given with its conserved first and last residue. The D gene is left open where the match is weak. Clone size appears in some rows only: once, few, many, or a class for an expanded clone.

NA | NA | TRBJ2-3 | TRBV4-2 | CASSGWDSGGTDTQYF | TGTGCCAGCAGCGGCTGGGATAGTGGTGGGACAGATACGCAGTATTTT
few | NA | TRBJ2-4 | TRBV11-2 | CASSLYHVGWSSAKNIQYF | TGTGCCAGCAGCTTATATCATGTAGGTTGGAGTTCAGCCAAAAACATTCAGTACTTC
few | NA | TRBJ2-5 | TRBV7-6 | CASSLLRERGETQYF | TGTGCCAGCAGCTTATTGAGGGAAAGGGGAGAGACCCAGTACTTC
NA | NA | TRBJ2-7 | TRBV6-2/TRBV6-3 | CASSYPAKRRTYEQYF | TGTGCCAGCAGTTATCCGGCCAAGCGGCGCACCTACGAGCAGTACTTC
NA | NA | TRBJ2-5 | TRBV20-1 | CSAIYQGGSGETQYF | TGCAGTGCTATATATCAGGGTGGATCGGGTGAGACCCAGTACTTC
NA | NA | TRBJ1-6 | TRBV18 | CASSPPLGSARPLHF | TGTGCCAGCTCACCACCGCTGGGCAGTGCGCGACCCCTCCACTTT
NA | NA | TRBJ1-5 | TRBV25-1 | CASSVGGWGQPQHF | TGTGCCAGCAGTGTCGGGGGTTGGGGTCAGCCCCAGCATTTT
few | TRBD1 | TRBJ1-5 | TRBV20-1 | CSARGQGIQPQHF | TGCAGTGCCCGCGGACAGGGCATTCAGCCCCAGCATTTT
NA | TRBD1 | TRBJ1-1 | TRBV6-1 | CASSRGTENTEAFF | TGTGCCAGCAGCCGCGGGACAGAGAACACTGAAGCTTTCTTT
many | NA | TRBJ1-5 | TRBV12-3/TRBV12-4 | CASRLSGGHNQPQHF | TGTGCCAGCAGGTTATCGGGGGGGCACAATCAGCCCCAGCATTTT
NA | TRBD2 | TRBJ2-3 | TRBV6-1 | CASRARLAGTQYF | TGTGCCAGCAGGGCACGACTAGCGGGGACGCAGTATTTT
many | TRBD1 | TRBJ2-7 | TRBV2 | CASSDRGLYEQYF | TGTGCCAGCAGCGACAGGGGGCTATACGAGCAGTACTTC
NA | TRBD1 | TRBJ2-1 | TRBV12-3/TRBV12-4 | CASSFSLLSTGGKRNEQFF | TGTGCCAGCAGTTTTTCTCTCCTCTCAACAGGGGGCAAGAGGAATGAGCAGTTCTTC
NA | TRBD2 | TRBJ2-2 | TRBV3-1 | CASSQDPSGDTGELFF | TGTGCCAGCAGCCAAGATCCCAGCGGGGACACCGGGGAGCTGTTTTTT
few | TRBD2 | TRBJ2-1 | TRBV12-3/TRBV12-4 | CASSRLAGNNEQFF | TGTGCCAGCAGTCGACTAGCTGGGAACAATGAGCAGTTCTTC
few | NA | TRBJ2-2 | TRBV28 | CASTWGEELFF | TGTGCCAGCACTTGGGGAGAGGAGCTGTTTTTT
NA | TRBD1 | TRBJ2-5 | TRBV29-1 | CSVGLGTGQETQYF | TGCAGCGTTGGCCTCGGGACAGGGCAAGAGACCCAGTACTTC
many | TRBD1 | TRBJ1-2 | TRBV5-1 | CASSSSGTGHYGYTF | TGCGCCAGCAGCAGTTCCGGGACAGGGCACTATGGCTACACCTTC
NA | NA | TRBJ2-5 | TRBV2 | CASRLGGETQYF | TGTGCCAGCAGGTTGGGGGGAGAGACCCAGTACTTC
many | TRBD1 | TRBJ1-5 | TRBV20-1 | CSAFRDRGGNQPQHF | TGCAGTGCCTTCCGGGACAGGGGGGGCAATCAGCCCCAGCATTTT
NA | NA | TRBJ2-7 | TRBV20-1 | CSARGTKTGGSSYEQYF | TGCAGTGCTAGAGGGACGAAGACAGGAGGGAGTTCCTACGAGCAGTACTTC
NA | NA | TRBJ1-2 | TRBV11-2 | CASSLVGGRNYGYTF | TGTGCCAGCAGCTTAGTAGGAGGCCGTAACTATGGCTACACCTTC
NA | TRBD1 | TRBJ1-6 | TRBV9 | CASSEGQGGSPLHF | TGTGCCAGCAGCGAGGGACAGGGCGGTTCACCCCTCCACTTT
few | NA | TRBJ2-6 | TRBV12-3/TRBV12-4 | CASSQGAGANVLTF | TGTGCCAGCAGTCAGGGAGCGGGGGCCAACGTCCTGACTTTC
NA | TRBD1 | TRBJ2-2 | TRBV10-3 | CAISGDRNTGELFF | TGTGCCATCAGTGGGGACAGGAACACCGGGGAGCTGTTTTTT
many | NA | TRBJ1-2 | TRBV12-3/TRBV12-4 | CASTPLLQGRGYTF | TGTGCCAGCACCCCCCTCTTACAGGGACGAGGCTACACCTTC
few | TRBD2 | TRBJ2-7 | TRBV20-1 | CSAKSAGGNYEQYF | TGCAGTGCTAAGAGCGCCGGGGGGAACTACGAGCAGTACTTC
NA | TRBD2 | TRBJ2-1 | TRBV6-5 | CASIRSSGDLGDEQFF | TGTGCCAGCATTAGGTCTAGCGGTGACCTAGGGGATGAGCAGTTCTTC
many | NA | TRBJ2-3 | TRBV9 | CASSPSTYTDTQYF | TGTGCCAGCAGCCCATCTACCTACACAGATACGCAGTATTTT
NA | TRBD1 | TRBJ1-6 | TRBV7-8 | CASGLMRDRNSPLHF | TGTGCCAGCGGTTTGATGCGGGACAGAAATTCACCCCTCCACTTT
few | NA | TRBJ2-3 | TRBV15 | CATSTPTTDTQYF | TGTGCCACCAGCACCCCAACCACAGATACGCAGTATTTT
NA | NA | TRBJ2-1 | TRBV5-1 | CASSLVGSGEDNEQFF | TGCGCCAGCAGCTTGGTTGGCTCTGGAGAAGACAATGAGCAGTTCTTC
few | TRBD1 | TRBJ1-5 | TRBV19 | CASSSGTGRNQPQHF | TGTGCCAGTAGTTCGGGGACAGGGCGCAATCAGCCCCAGCATTTT
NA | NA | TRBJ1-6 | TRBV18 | CASSQGFPSLHF | TGTGCCAGCTCACAAGGGTTTCCGTCCCTCCACTTT
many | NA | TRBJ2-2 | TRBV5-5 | CASSLVRYTGELFF | TGTGCCAGCAGCTTGGTACGCTACACCGGGGAGCTGTTTTTT
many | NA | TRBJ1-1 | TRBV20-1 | CSARPAWGSGQTEAFF | TGCAGTGCTCGACCAGCGTGGGGGTCAGGGCAAACTGAAGCTTTCTTT
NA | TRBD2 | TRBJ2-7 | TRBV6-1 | CASSQEPSGGAYEQYF | TGTGCCAGCAGTCAGGAACCTAGCGGGGGGGCTTACGAGCAGTACTTC
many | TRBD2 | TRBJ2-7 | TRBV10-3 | CAISEAERGSYEQYF | TGTGCCATCAGTGAAGCCGAGCGGGGCTCCTACGAGCAGTACTTC
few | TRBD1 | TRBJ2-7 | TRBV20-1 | CSAPIRTGGAYEQYF | TGCAGTGCTCCTATACGGACAGGGGGCGCCTACGAGCAGTACTTC
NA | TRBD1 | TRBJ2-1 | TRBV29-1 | CSVALTGGFDEQFF | TGCAGCGTTGCTCTGACAGGGGGCTTCGATGAGCAGTTCTTC
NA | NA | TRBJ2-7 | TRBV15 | CATSSRMPRDEQYF | TGTGCCACCAGCAGTCGCATGCCCCGGGACGAGCAGTACTTC
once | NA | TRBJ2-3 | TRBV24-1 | CATSDFPGRGTDTQYF | TGTGCCACCAGTGATTTCCCGGGACGGGGGACAGATACGCAGTATTTT
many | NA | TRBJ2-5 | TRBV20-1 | CSATRTVQETQYF | TGCAGTGCCACCAGGACAGTCCAAGAGACCCAGTACTTC
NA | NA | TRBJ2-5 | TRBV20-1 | CSARDAGAVMETQYF | TGCAGTGCTAGAGATGCGGGGGCGGTGATGGAGACCCAGTACTTC
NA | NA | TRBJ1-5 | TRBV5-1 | CASSLAGSYNQPQHF | TGCGCCAGCAGCTTGGCGGGCAGCTACAATCAGCCCCAGCATTTT
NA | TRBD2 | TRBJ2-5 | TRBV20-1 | CRVAGGETQYF | TGCAGAGTAGCGGGGGGAGAGACCCAGTACTTC
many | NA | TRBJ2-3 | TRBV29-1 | CSGSTRRTDTQYF | TGCAGCGGCTCGACTAGGCGCACAGATACGCAGTATTTT
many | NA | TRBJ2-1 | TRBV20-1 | CSARALLAYNEQFF | TGCAGTGCTAGAGCCCTCCTCGCCTACAATGAGCAGTTCTTC
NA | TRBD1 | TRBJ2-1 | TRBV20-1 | CSAREQGWGTYNEQFF | TGCAGTGCTAGAGAACAGGGGTGGGGGACCTACAATGAGCAGTTCTTC
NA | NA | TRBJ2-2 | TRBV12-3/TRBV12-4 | CASSLDGPNTGELFF | TGTGCCAGCAGTTTAGACGGACCGAACACCGGGGAGCTGTTTTTT
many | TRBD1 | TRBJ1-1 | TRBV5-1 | CASSSIPGGATNTEAFF | TGCGCCAGCAGCTCCATTCCAGGGGGAGCTACGAACACTGAAGCTTTCTTT
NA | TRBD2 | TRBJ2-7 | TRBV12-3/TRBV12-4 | CASTLRSSGGYEQYF | TGTGCCAGCACCCTAAGGTCTAGCGGGGGGTACGAGCAGTACTTC